The table lists the clone carrying this TCR beta chain with many counts. The antigen remains undetermined. The junction does not match germline at one end; this may be a read error. It was RNA transcripts that yielded the amplified TCR beta CDR3 regions. With the HTBI primer set, the TCR CDR3 went through a first round of RT-PCR. TCRdb passed the multiplex PCR reads through MiXCR, listing each CDR3 protein once. The sample has 350,000 to 400,000 distinct CDR3 sequences; about 15% are singletons. The study defined stable Graves' hyperthyroidism as no ophthalmopathy progression within 18 months. Disease duration under 2 months; hyperthyroidism patients were aged 18 to 65. Diagnoses were established using clinical symptoms, serum thyroxine and TRAb, thyroid ultrasound and orbital computed tomography. The entry originates in a study of T cells in Graves' hyperthyroidism and ophthalmopathy. Findings and limits, study-wide: Blood also contained most expanded thyroid clonotypes above 0.001.

The sequence came from a woman in her fifties or sixties with Graves' hyperthyroidism. Sequences were obtained from blood.

The CDR3: CSARPGGQFQETQHF. DNA for the CDR3: TGCAGTGCTAGACCCGGAGGCCAGTTCCAAGAGACCCAGCACTTC. The chain recombines TRBV20-1 with TRBJ2-5; possible D gene TRBD2, 5 bases. This CDR3 region has 15 residues. Germline CDR1 is DFQATT and CDR2 is SNEGSKA (reference sequence).